This T cell receptor (beta chain) was found in a study of a mutant IDH1 vaccine in newly diagnosed glioma. Note on this clone: What it recognizes is unknown. Because the CDR3 is missing its conserved closing phenylalanine or tryptophan, this is likely a read error. The DNA is left out, because the CDR3 cannot be placed on it with certainty; the CDR3 is given as TCRdb lists it.

CDR1 MNHNS and CDR2 SASEGT come from the germline V gene. The CDR3 sequence runs 13 residues, both termini included. Data came from immunoSEQ multiplex PCR; TCRdb stores just in-frame clones and leaves some out. Here the sample spans 65,000 or so clones, around 83% being singletons. Time point specified: week 23, last vaccination. Every vaccine dose comprised 300 ug of mutant IDH1 20-mer peptide plus topical imiquimod. Sequencing was performed on PBMCs, taken from a glioma patient whose treatment included an IDH1 peptide vaccine. J is TRBJ2-7 and V is TRBV6-1. This TCR derives from a man aged 30-40 years with glioma. This chain's CDR3 is CASSESGLGHPEL.